The present TCR beta chain was sequenced within a study of blood T cell repertoires in COVID-19. Study-level background: Specimens from acute and convalescent COVID-19 originated in the United States, Italy and Spain. From T cells, B-cell-depleted T cells, or PBMCs came the material, which was cDNA or gDNA.

Germline V CDR1 and CDR2: SNHLY, FYNNEI. This CDR3 comprises 14 residues. V lost 9 bases to trimming and J lost 4 bases; unmatched junction nucleotides: 9. In the original workflow: For nucleated cells, counts were estimated from reference gene primer amplification. Using immunoSEQ multiplex PCR, the repertoire was profiled, and TCRdb retains in-frame clones only, with some absent. From that table come the V and J calls and clone size; the DNA was used to work out D and trimming. The sample records about 130,000 clones, roughly 90% being singletons. The sequenced sample was peripheral blood. The V and J genes are TRBV2 and TRBJ1-1; 9 bases agree with TRBD1. This clonotype was sampled from a man aged 70 or older with active COVID-19. In nucleotides, the CDR3 is TGTGCCAGGTCAGAGACAGGGGGTCGCACTGAAGCTTTCTTT. It encodes CARSETGGRTEAFF.